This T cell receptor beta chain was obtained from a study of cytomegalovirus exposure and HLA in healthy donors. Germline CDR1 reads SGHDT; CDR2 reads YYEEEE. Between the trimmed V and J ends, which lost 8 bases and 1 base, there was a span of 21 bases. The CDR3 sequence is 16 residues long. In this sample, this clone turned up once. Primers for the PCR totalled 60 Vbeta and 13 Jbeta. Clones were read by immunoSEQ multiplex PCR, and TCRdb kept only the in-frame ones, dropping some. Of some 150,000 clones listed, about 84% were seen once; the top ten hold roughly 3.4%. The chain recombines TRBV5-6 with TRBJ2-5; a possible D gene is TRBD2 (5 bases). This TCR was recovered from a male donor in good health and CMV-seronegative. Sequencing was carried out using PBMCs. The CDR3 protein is CASSRGASGIQETQYF. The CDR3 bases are TGTGCCAGTTCTCGAGGAGCAAGCGGAATCCAAGAGACCCAGTACTTC.